The 16 T cell receptor beta chains reported below all come from one sample, sequenced in a study of T-cell memory formation after mild COVID-19. TCRdb fed the 5' RACE reads into MiXCR, producing one record per CDR3 protein. The sample comprises fewer than 550,000 distinct CDR3 sequences, about 19% of which are singletons, and approximately 8.1% rests with the top ten. Input material: PBMCs or a T cell subset sorted from them (not recorded which). All receptors derive from an adult woman who had mild COVID-19 (a few samples of this study predate the infection). Cell type and time point are not known.

The chain employs TRBV7-9 and TRBJ1-1, with TRBD1 as a possible D gene (5 bases). From germline, CDR1 is SEHNR and CDR2 FQNEAQ (reference sequence). This CDR3 contains 15 residues. Trimming stripped 3 bases from V and 0 bases from J, with 11 bases between. CDR3 DNA: TGTGCCAGCAGCTTTTTTCGGGACGTGAACACTGAAGCTTTCTTT. Encoded protein: CASSFFRDVNTEAFF.

This clonotype was detected a few times. The chain carries TRBV20-1 and TRBJ2-7; D might be TRBD1 or TRBD2, each matching 5 bases. The V gene's germline CDR1 is DFQATT and CDR2 SNEGSKA (reference sequence). The CDR3 loop spans 14 amino acids. Trimming took 3 bases from V and 3 from J, leaving 15 bases between them. The CDR3, as DNA: TGCAGTGCTAGTCGGGACGGAATAGTCTACGAGCAGTACTTC. This sequence encodes CSASRDGIVYEQYF.

This clonotype was recorded a few times. This chain joins TRBV18 and TRBJ2-7; D gene ambiguous. Trimming cost V 1 base and J 5 bases, with 9 bases left between them. This CDR3 is 13 amino acids long. The V gene's germline CDR1 is KGHSH and CDR2 LQKENI. The CDR3 loop is CASSPRLRDEQYF. DNA for the CDR3: TGTGCCAGCTCACCACGACTTAGGGACGAGCAGTACTTC. The full variable domain, its missing parts supplied by reference TRBV18 and TRBJ2-7, is NAGVMQNPRHLVRRRGQEARLRCSPMKGHSHVYWYRQLPEEGLKFMVYLQKENIIDESGMPKERFSAEFPKEGPSILRIQQVVRGDSAAYFCASSPRLRDEQYFGPGTRLTVT.

This sequence joins TRBV11-2 and TRBJ2-5, with D possibly being TRBD2 (5 bases). The V end lost 3 bases, the J end lost 2 bases, and 13 bases lay between the germline ends. This CDR3 is built from 15 residues. From germline, CDR1 is SGHAT and CDR2 FQNNGV. The CDR3 region is CASSFPAAVQETQYF. In nucleotides, the CDR3 is TGTGCCAGCAGCTTCCCAGCGGCAGTACAAGAGACCCAGTACTTC.

The chain carries TRBV21-1 and TRBJ2-7. TRBV21-1 is recorded as a pseudogene. CDR3 length: 16 amino acids. The CDR3 DNA is TGTGCCAGCAGCAAAGCGCTTTGTTACGGTTCCTACGAGCAGTACTTC. Translation: CASSKALCYGSYEQYF.

The chain couples TRBV5-6 to TRBJ2-5; TRBD1 might be the D (5 bases). V was pared by 4 bases and J by 5 bases, with 12 bases between. The CDR3 totals 13 residues. Germline V CDR1 and CDR2: SGHDT, YYEEEE. The CDR3 protein is CASSAPPGETQYF. The CDR3 DNA follows: TGTGCCAGCAGCGCGCCACCAGGGGAGACCCAGTACTTC.

This clonotype was observed at least ten times. The rearrangement uses TRBV7-2 and TRBJ1-1; TRBD1 is a possible D gene (6 bases). Germline CDR1 and CDR2: SGHTA and FQGNSA. The CDR3 covers 14 residues. Deletions cut 6 bases from V and 7 bases from J, with 18 bases between. The CDR3 DNA reads as TGTGCCAGCAGTTGGAAGCAGGGGTTTGGTGAAGCTTTCTTT. Protein: CASSWKQGFGEAFF. The full variable domain, its missing parts supplied by reference TRBV7-2 and TRBJ1-1, is GAGVSQSPSNKVTEKGKDVELRCDPISGHTALYWYRQSLGQGLEFLIYFQGNSAPDKSGLPSDRFSAERTGGSVSTLTIQRTQQEDSAVYLCASSWKQGFGEAFFGQGTRLTVV.

The chain joins TRBV12-3 or TRBV12-4 to TRBJ2-2, with TRBD1 identical over 9 bases. The V and J ends lost 6 bases and 3 bases, in that order; junction bases with no gene match: 11. CDR3 size: 17 residues. The DNA for the CDR3 is TGTGCCAGCAGCCTATGGGGGGACAGGGATTACACCGGGGAGCTGTTTTTT. This gives the protein CASSLWGDRDYTGELFF.

In this sample, this clonotype turned up many times. This sequence joins TRBV12-3 or TRBV12-4 and TRBJ1-1; D ambiguous. Between the trimmed V and J ends, which lost 6 bases and 2 bases, there was a span of 16 bases. CDR3 size: 15 residues. This CDR3 is CASRASIGVNTEAFF. The DNA of the CDR3 is TGTGCCAGCAGGGCCTCCATCGGGGTCAACACTGAAGCTTTCTTT.

V usage is TRBV9 and J usage is TRBJ1-3; 10 bases line up with TRBD1. Germline loops: CDR1 SGDLS, CDR2 YYNGEE. CDR3 length equals 15 residues. Losses at the gene ends were 3 bases for V and 3 bases for J; bases not matched to a gene: 3. CDR3 loop: CASSADRGYGNTIYF. Here the CDR3 DNA reads TGTGCCAGCAGCGCGGACAGGGGGTATGGAAACACCATATATTTT.

The rearrangement uses TRBV7-9 and TRBJ2-7, with TRBD2 matching 7 bases. The V gene's germline CDR1 is SEHNR and CDR2 FQNEAQ (reference sequence). V trimming: 3 bases; J trimming: 9 bases; junction bases outside the gene matches: 8. CDR3 length equals 13 residues. The CDR3 DNA sequence: TGTGCCAGCAGCTTTCCTTACCGCGGGGGGCAGTACTTC. Amino acid sequence: CASSFPYRGGQYF.

The gene calls are TRBV29-1 and TRBJ1-5; no definite D call. Germline V lookup: CDR1 SQVTM, CDR2 ANQGSEA. This CDR3 contains 14 residues. The germline V and J ends were trimmed by 4 bases and 8 bases, with 18 bases remaining between them. The CDR3 here is CSVGGPRSGEPQHF. The DNA of the CDR3 is TGCAGCGTTGGTGGACCGAGGAGCGGGGAGCCCCAGCATTTT.

The chain combines TRBV12-3 or TRBV12-4 with TRBJ2-2, with 7 bases identical to TRBD2. The trim removed 6 bases at V and 7 bases at J, leaving 14 bases unmatched. This CDR3 is 16 amino acids long. In DNA form, the CDR3 reads TGTGCCAGCAGCCCGACTCCGGGACCTAGCGGCGGGGAGCTGTTTTTT. Translating gives CASSPTPGPSGGELFF.

This clonotype appeared a few times. The J gene is TRBJ2-7, the V gene TRBV6-5; 13 bases align to TRBD2. The germline V gene encodes CDR1 MNHEY and CDR2 SVGAGI. After removal of 5 bases from V and 5 bases from J, the junction contained 6 bases not matched to a gene. The CDR3 runs to 15 residues. The CDR3 region has the DNA TGTGCCAGCAGTAGGACTAGCGGGAGTGTCAACGAGCAGTACTTC. Translation gives CASSRTSGSVNEQYF.

The chain employs TRBV4-3 and TRBJ1-4, with unresolved D. The CDR3 has 15 amino acids. In germline, CDR1 is LGHNA, CDR2 YSLEER. V lost 1 base and J lost 8, with 14 bases in between. The CDR3 DNA is TGCGCCAGCAGCCAAGGCAAGGCAGCGTTGGAAAAACTGTTTTTT. It encodes CASSQGKAALEKLFF.

The V gene is TRBV27, the J gene TRBJ2-4, with D maybe TRBD2 (6 bases). V was pared by 3 bases and J by 2 bases, with 8 bases between. The germline V gene has CDR1 MNHEY and CDR2 SMNVEV (reference sequence). The CDR3 extends over 14 amino acids. Written as DNA, the CDR3 is TGTGCCAGCAGTTTTGGAGGGCCCAAAAACATTCAGTACTTC. It codes for CASSFGGPKNIQYF.